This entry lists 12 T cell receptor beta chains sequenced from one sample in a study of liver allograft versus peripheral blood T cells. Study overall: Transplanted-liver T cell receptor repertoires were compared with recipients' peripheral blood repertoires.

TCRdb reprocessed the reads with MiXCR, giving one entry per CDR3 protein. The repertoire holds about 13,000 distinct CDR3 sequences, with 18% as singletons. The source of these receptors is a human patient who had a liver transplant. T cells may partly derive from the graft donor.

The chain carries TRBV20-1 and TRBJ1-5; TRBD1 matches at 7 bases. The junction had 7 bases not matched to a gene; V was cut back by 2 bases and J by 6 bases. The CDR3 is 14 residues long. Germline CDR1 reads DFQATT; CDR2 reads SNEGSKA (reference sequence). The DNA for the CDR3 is TGCAGTGCTAGACCTCCAGGGGGAAGTCAGCCCCAGCATTTT. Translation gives CSARPPGGSQPQHF.

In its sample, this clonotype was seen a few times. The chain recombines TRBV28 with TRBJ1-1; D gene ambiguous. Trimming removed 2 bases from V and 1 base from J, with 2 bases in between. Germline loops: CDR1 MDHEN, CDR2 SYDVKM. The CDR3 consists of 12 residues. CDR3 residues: CASSLGNTEAFF. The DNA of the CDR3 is TGTGCCAGCAGTTTAGGGAACACTGAAGCTTTCTTT. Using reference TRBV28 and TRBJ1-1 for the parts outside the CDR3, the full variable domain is DVKVTQSSRYLVKRTGEKVFLECVQDMDHENMFWYRQDPGLGLRLIYFSYDVKMKEKGDIPEGYSVSREKKERFSLILESASTNQTSMYLCASSLGNTEAFFGQGTRLTVV.

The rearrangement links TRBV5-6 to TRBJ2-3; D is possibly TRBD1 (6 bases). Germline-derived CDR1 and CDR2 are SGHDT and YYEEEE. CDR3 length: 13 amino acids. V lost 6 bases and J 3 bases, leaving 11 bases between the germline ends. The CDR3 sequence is CASKAQGTDTQYF. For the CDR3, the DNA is TGTGCCAGCAAGGCACAGGGAACAGATACGCAGTATTTT.

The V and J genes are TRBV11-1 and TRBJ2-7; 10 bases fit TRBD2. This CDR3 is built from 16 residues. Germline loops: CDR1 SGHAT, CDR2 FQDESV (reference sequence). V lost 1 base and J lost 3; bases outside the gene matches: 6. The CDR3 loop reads CASSLGLAGVDYEQYF. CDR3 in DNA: TGTGCCAGCAGCTTAGGGCTAGCGGGAGTGGACTACGAGCAGTACTTC.

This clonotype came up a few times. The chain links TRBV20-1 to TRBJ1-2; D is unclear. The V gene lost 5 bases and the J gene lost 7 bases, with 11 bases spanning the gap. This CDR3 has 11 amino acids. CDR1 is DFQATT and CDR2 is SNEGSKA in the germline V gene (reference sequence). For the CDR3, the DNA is TGCAGTGCTCCACCAGGCCCTGGCTACACCTTC. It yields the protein CSAPPGPGYTF.

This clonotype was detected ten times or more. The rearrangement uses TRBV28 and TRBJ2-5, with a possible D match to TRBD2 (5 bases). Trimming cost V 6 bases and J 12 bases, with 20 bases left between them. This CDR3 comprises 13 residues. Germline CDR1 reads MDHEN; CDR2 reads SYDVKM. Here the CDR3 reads CASRTGLRAIKYF. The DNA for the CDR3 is TGTGCCAGCAGAACCGGACTTAGGGCAATAAAGTACTTC.

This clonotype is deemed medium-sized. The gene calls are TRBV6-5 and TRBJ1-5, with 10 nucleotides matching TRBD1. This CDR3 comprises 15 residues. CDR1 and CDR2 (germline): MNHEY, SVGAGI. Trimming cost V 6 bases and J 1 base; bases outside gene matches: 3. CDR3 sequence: CASSRTGGSNQPQHF. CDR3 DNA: TGTGCCAGCAGCCGGACAGGGGGAAGCAATCAGCCCCAGCATTTT.

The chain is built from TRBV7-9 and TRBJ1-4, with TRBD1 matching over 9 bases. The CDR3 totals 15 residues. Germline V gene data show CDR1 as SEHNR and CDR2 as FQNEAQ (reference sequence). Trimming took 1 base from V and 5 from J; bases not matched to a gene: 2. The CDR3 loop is CASSLGGTGNEKLFF. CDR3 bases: TGTGCCAGCAGCTTAGGGGGGACAGGGAATGAAAAACTGTTTTTT.

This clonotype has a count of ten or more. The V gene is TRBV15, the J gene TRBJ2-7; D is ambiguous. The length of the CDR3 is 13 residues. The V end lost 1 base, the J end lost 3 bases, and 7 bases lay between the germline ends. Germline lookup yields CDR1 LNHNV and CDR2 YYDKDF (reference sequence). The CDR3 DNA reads TGTGCCACCAGCAGAGCGTCTTTCTACGAGCAGTACTTC. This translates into CATSRASFYEQYF.

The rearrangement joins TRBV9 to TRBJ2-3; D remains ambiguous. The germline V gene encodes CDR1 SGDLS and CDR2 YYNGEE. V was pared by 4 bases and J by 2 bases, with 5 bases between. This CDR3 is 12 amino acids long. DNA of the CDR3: TGTGCCAGCAGCCCTTTCACAGATACGCAGTATTTT. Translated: CASSPFTDTQYF.

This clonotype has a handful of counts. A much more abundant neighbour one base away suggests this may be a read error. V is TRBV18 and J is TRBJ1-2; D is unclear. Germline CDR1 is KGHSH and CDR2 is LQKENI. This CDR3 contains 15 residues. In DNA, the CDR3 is TGTGTCAGCTCACCGGCAGGAGTGAGAAGCTATGGCTACACCTTC. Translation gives CVSSPAGVRSYGYTF. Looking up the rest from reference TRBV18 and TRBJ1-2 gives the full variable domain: NAGVMQNPRHLVRRRGQEARLRCSPMKGHSHVYWYRQLPEEGLKFMVYLQKENIIDESGMPKERFSAEFPKEGPSILRIQQVVRGDSAAYFCVSSPAGVRSYGYTFGSGTRLTVV.

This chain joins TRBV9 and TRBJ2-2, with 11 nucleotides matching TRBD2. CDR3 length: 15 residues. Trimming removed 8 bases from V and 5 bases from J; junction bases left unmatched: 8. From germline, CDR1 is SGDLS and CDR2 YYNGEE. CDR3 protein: CASTSGSSKTGELFF. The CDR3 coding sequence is TGTGCCAGTACTAGCGGGAGTTCCAAAACCGGGGAGCTGTTTTTT.